Following are 17 T cell receptor beta chains from one sample sequenced in a study of shared clonotypes between healthy human individuals. Profiled with immunoSEQ multiplex PCR; TCRdb holds only in-frame clones, not every one. Found here are roughly 2.2 million clones, 85% to 95% of them singletons; the top ten hold approximately 0.39%. Sequencing was performed on naive CD4+ T cells from PBMCs. Described subset: CD45RA+ positively selected. These receptor sequences come from a young man in good health. Some clones in this sample may be carry-over from other donors' samples.

V and J are TRBV28 and TRBJ2-3; unclear D gene. V dropped 10 bases and J dropped 1 base, with 12 bases sitting between them. Germline V gene data show CDR1 as MDHEN and CDR2 as SYDVKM. The CDR3 spans 13 residues. The CDR3 DNA is TGTGCCACCCTCCGGCCCGGCACAGATACGCAGTATTTT. The encoded protein is CATLRPGTDTQYF.

The rearrangement joins TRBV30 to TRBJ2-7, with D perhaps TRBD1 or TRBD2 (5 bases each). Trimming took 1 base from V and 3 from J, leaving 19 bases between them. Germline V CDR1 and CDR2: GTSNPN, SVGIG (reference sequence). CDR3 length equals 16 residues. CDR3 protein: CAWSDSLRDPNYEQYF. The CDR3 bases are TGTGCCTGGAGTGACTCGCTCCGGGACCCAAACTACGAGCAGTACTTC.

As for this clone: The sample has other DNA sequences that encode this CDR3 too. The chain is built from TRBV28 and TRBJ1-2, with TRBD1 as a possible D gene (5 bases). Trimming left V 8 bases short and J 4 bases short, with 11 bases between. CDR3 length equals 12 residues. Germline loops: CDR1 MDHEN, CDR2 SYDVKM. The CDR3 region is CASSGTAYGYTF. CDR3 in DNA: TGTGCCAGCTCTGGGACGGCCTATGGCTACACCTTC.

This chain connects TRBV7-9 to TRBJ1-5, with D hard to call. V dropped 3 bases and J dropped 10 bases, with 13 bases sitting between them. The germline CDR1 and CDR2 sequences are SEHNR and FQNEAQ (reference sequence). The CDR3 has 13 amino acids. The CDR3 loop reads CASSFSALGPQHF. For the CDR3, the DNA is TGTGCCAGCAGCTTCTCAGCCCTTGGACCCCAGCATTTT.

The chain recombines TRBV7-2 with TRBJ1-5, with D uncertain. The CDR3 sequence is 13 residues long. The V gene lost 3 bases and the J gene lost 5 bases, with 8 bases spanning the gap. CDR1 is SGHTA, CDR2 FQGNSA, per germline. The CDR3: CASSLTMDQPQHF. The CDR3 DNA reads as TGTGCCAGCAGCTTGACGATGGATCAGCCCCAGCATTTT.

This rearrangement joins TRBV6-1 to TRBJ2-6; no definite D call. CDR1 is MNHNS, CDR2 SASEGT, per germline. Trimming pared 4 bases from V and 4 bases from J, leaving 11 bases between. This CDR3 is 15 amino acids long. This chain's CDR3 is CASSAERLGANVLTF. The DNA for the CDR3 is TGTGCCAGCAGTGCGGAACGTTTAGGGGCCAACGTCCTGACTTTC.

In this sample, this clone turned up once. In nucleotides, the CDR3 is TGTGCCATCAGTGGAAGTGTGGGACGGCCACCCCTCCACTTT. Protein product: CAISGSVGRPPLHF. This chain links TRBV10-3 with TRBJ1-6; possibly TRBD1 for D (5 bases). CDR1 is ENHRY and CDR2 is SYGVKD in the germline V gene. Trimming stripped 4 bases from V and 11 bases from J, with 15 bases between. The CDR3 has 14 residues.

The chain uses TRBV9 and TRBJ1-1; 7 bases map to TRBD1. The J segment lost 3 bases and the V segment lost 4 bases, leaving 9 bases of the junction unmatched. Looked up from germline, CDR1 is SGDLS and CDR2 is YYNGEE. This CDR3 has 15 residues. Here the CDR3 DNA reads TGTGCCAGCAGCCCCCAACAGGGGAGCCACACTGAAGCTTTCTTT. It encodes CASSPQQGSHTEAFF.

This rearrangement joins TRBV15 to TRBJ1-2; 7 positions match TRBD1. The CDR3 contains 13 residues. Unmatched junction bases numbered 11, after V lost 8 bases and J lost 8 bases. Germline lookup yields CDR1 LNHNV and CDR2 YYDKDF (reference sequence). CDR3 DNA: TGTGCCACCTCAGACAGGGTGAGAGACGGCTACACCTTC. Translating it yields CATSDRVRDGYTF.

The rearrangement joins TRBV14 to TRBJ2-1; possibly TRBD2 for D (5 bases). The length of the CDR3 is 16 residues. CDR1 is SGHDN, CDR2 FVKESK, per germline. V was clipped by 4 bases and J by 9 bases, with 22 bases between them. The CDR3 reads CASSPGFSVFESEQFF. CDR3 nucleotides: TGTGCCAGCAGCCCGGGATTTAGCGTCTTTGAGAGTGAGCAGTTCTTC.

The chain joins TRBV12-5 to TRBJ2-1; 8 bases agree with TRBD2. Germline CDR1 is LGHNT and CDR2 is FRNRAP. The V gene end was trimmed by 0 bases and the J gene end by 7 bases; junction bases not matched to a gene: 11. This CDR3 has 17 residues. DNA for the CDR3: TGTGCTAGTGGTTTGGTACCAGGGACTAGAGTATTTAATGAGCAGTTCTTC. Translated, it gives CASGLVPGTRVFNEQFF.

The chain is built from TRBV6-1 and TRBJ1-4, with D possibly TRBD1 on 6 matching bases. The CDR3 loop spans 13 amino acids. V lost 6 bases, J lost 7 bases, and 12 bases lay in between. The germline CDR1 and CDR2 sequences are MNHNS and SASEGT. CDR3 nucleotide sequence: TGTGCCAGCAGGGTACAGGGAGGTGAAAAACTGTTTTTT. Translating gives CASRVQGGEKLFF.

This sequence joins TRBV19 and TRBJ1-2; D might be TRBD1 (6 bases). Germline loops: CDR1 LNHDA, CDR2 SQIVND (reference sequence). This CDR3 has 12 residues. V lost 7 bases, J lost 7 bases, and 13 bases lay in between. CDR3 DNA: TGTGCCAGTACCTCAGGGGTATCTGGCTACACCTTC. Residues: CASTSGVSGYTF. The variable domain in full, completed from reference TRBV19 and TRBJ1-2, reads DGGITQSPKYLFRKEGQNVTLSCEQNLNHDAMYWYRQDPGQGLRLIYYSQIVNDFQKGDIAEGYSVSREKKESFPLTVTSAQKNPTAFYLCASTSGVSGYTFGSGTRLTVV.

The V gene is TRBV19, the J gene TRBJ1-2; D may be TRBD1 (5 bases). V lost 0 bases to trimming and J lost 3 bases, with 14 bases between them. Germline CDR1 is LNHDA and CDR2 is SQIVND (reference sequence). The CDR3 totals 16 residues. CDR3 DNA sequence: TGTGCCAGTAGTATAGATTGGGGGGACGGCGACTATGGCTACACCTTC. Its translation: CASSIDWGDGDYGYTF.

The sample holds one count of this clone. This rearrangement joins TRBV18 to TRBJ2-2, with 8 bases identical to TRBD2. The V and J ends lost 2 bases and 5 bases, in that order; junction bases with no gene match: 10. This CDR3 contains 17 residues. Germline V gene sequence: CDR1 KGHSH, CDR2 LQKENI. CDR3 nucleotide sequence: TGTGCCAGCTCACCATTTTCCGGGAGGGCCGGGACCGGGGAGCTGTTTTTT. Translated, it gives CASSPFSGRAGTGELFF.

V and J are TRBV27 and TRBJ1-1, with 9 bases aligning to TRBD1. CDR3 size: 14 residues. After removal of 6 bases from V and 4 bases from J, the junction contained 6 bases not matched to a gene. Per the germline V gene, CDR1 is MNHEY and CDR2 is SMNVEV (reference sequence). The CDR3 here is CASRRVTGGTEAFF. The DNA for the CDR3 is TGTGCCAGCAGGCGCGTGACAGGGGGCACTGAAGCTTTCTTT.

The chain employs TRBV5-4 and TRBJ2-5, with D unresolved. Trimming cost V 4 bases and J 1 base, with 14 bases left between them. The germline V gene has CDR1 SGHNT and CDR2 YYREEE (reference sequence). The CDR3 has 15 residues. The CDR3 DNA follows: TGTGCCAGCAGCACCCTCTCGGGCCTCCAAGAGACCCAGTACTTC. Its translation is CASSTLSGLQETQYF.